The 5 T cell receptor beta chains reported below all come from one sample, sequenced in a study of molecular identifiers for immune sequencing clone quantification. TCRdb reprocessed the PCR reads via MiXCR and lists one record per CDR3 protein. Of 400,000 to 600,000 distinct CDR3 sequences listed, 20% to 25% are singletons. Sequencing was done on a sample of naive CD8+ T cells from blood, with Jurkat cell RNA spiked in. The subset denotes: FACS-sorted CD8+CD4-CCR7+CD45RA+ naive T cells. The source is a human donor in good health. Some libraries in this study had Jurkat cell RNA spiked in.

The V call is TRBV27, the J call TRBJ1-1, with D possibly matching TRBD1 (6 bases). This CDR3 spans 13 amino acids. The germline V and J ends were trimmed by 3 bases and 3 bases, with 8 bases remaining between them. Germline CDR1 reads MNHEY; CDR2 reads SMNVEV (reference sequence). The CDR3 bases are TGTGCCAGCAGTTTGGGGGCCCACACTGAAGCTTTCTTT. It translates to CASSLGAHTEAFF.

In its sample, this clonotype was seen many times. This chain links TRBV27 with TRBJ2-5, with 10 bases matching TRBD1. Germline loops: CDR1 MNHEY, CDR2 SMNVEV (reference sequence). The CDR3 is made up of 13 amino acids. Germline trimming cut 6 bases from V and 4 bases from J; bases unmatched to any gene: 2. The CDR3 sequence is CASRGQGIETQYF. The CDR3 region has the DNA TGTGCCAGCAGGGGACAGGGGATAGAGACCCAGTACTTC.

The CDR3 spells CASSWGTSGGNEQFF. The DNA of the CDR3 is TGTGCCAGCAGCTGGGGGACTAGCGGGGGGAATGAGCAGTTCTTC. The J gene is TRBJ2-1, the V gene TRBV5-4; 15 bases map to TRBD2. V gave up 3 bases and J gave up 7 bases; unmatched junction bases: 2. The germline gives CDR1 SGHNT, CDR2 YYREEE (reference sequence). The CDR3 covers 15 residues.

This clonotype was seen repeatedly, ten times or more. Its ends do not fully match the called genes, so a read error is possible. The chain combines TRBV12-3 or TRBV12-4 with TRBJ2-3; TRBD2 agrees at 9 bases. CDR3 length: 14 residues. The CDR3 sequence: CASSIAGAVDTQYF. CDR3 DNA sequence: TGTGCCAGCAGTATAGCGGGGGCGGTAGATACGCAGTATTTT.

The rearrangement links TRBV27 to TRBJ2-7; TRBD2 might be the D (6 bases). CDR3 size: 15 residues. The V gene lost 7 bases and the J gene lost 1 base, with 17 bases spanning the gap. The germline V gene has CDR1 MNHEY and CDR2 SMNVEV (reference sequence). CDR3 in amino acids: CASTPRSGSSYEQYF. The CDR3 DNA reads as TGTGCCAGCACCCCTCGGAGCGGGTCTTCCTACGAGCAGTACTTC.